This T cell receptor (beta chain) was identified during a study of cytotoxic CD8 clonotypes in ibrutinib-treated CLL. Across the whole study: Outcomes included 24 partial and 2 complete responses; after median about 5.5 years, approximately 15 stayed remitted and 12 progressed.

CDR3 length: 14 amino acids. J lost 7 bases, V lost 0 bases, and 3 bases had no gene match. In germline, CDR1 is ENHRY, CDR2 SYGVKD. Profiled with immunoSEQ multiplex PCR; TCRdb holds only in-frame clones, not every one. The top ten hold roughly 15% of the sample, which has 200,000 to 250,000 clones, roughly 70% seen once. To note about this clone: Its specificity is not known.

The study's findings and limits: Public clonotypes were uncommon and contracted or stayed stable on treatment.

This specimen was PBMCs, taken after 24 months of ibrutinib treatment. The chain links TRBV10-3 to TRBJ1-1; 9 bases align to TRBD1. The receptor was derived from a human donor with chronic lymphocytic leukemia. The CDR3 DNA reads TGTGCCATCAGTGAGTCGCCGGACAGGGGTGAAGCTTTCTTT. It yields the protein CAISESPDRGEAFF.